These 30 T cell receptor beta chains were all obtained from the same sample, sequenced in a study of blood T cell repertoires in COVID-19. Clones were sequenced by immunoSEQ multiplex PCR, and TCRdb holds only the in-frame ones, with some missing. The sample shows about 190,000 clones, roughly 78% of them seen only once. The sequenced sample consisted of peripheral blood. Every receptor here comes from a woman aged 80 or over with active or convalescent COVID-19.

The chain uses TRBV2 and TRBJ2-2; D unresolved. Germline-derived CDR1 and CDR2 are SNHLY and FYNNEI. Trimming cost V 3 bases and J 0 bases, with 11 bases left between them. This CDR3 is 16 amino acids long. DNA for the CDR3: TGTGCCAGCAGTGATATCGCAGCGACGAACACCGGGGAGCTGTTTTTT. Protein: CASSDIAATNTGELFF.

In DNA form, the CDR3 reads TGTGCCAGCAGTTACTCGTTGACTAGCGTCGTCACCAATACGCAGTATTTT. Protein sequence: CASSYSLTSVVTNTQYF. The chain is built from TRBV6-2 or TRBV6-3 and TRBJ2-3; 8 bases agree with TRBD2. This CDR3 is built from 17 residues. Per the germline V gene, CDR1 is MNHEY and CDR2 is SVGEGT. Germline trimming cut 0 bases from V and 7 bases from J; bases unmatched to any gene: 12.

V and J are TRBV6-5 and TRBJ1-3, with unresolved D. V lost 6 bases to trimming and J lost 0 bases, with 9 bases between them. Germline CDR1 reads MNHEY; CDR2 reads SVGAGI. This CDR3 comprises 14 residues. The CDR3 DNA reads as TGTGCCAGCAGGCTTGACAACTCTGGAAACACCATATATTTT. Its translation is CASRLDNSGNTIYF.

The CDR3 bases are TGTGCCACCAGTGACCCGAGACAGGGGGCCAACACCGGGGAGCTGTTTTTT. The encoded protein is CATSDPRQGANTGELFF. V gene TRBV24-1 combines with J gene TRBJ2-2; 10 positions match TRBD1. The CDR3 is made up of 17 amino acids. The trim removed 4 bases at V and 2 bases at J, leaving 6 bases unmatched. The germline V gene has CDR1 KGHDR and CDR2 SFDVKD.

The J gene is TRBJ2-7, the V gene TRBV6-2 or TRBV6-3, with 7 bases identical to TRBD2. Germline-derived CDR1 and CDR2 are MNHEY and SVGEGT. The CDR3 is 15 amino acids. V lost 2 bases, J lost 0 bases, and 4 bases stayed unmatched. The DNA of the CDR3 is TGTGCCAGCAGTTACAAGCGGGGCGTCTCCTACGAGCAGTACTTC. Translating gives CASSYKRGVSYEQYF.

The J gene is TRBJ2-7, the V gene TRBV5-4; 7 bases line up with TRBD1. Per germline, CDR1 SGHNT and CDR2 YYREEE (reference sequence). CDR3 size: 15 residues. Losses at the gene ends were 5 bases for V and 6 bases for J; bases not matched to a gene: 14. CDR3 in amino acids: CASSYPGQRLPEQYF. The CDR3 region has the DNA TGTGCCAGCAGTTACCCGGGACAGAGACTTCCCGAGCAGTACTTC.

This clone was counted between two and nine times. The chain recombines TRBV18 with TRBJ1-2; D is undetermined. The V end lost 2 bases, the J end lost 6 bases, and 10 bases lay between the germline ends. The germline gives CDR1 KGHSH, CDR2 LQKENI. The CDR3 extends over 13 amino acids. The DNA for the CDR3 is TGTGCCAGCTCACCAGGCATTGTGGATGGCTACACCTTC. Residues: CASSPGIVDGYTF.

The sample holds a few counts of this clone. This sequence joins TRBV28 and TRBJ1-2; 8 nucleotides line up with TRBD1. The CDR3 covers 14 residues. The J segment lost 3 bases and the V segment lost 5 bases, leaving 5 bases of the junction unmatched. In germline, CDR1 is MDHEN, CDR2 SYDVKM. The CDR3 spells CASSGQGGHYGYTF. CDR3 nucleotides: TGTGCCAGCAGTGGACAGGGCGGACACTATGGCTACACCTTC.

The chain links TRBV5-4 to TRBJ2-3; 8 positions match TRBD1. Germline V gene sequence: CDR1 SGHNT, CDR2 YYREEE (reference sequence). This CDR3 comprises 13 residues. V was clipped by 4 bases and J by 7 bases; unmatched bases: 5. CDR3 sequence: CASSIAGGNTQYF. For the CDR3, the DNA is TGTGCCAGCAGCATAGCAGGGGGCAATACGCAGTATTTT.

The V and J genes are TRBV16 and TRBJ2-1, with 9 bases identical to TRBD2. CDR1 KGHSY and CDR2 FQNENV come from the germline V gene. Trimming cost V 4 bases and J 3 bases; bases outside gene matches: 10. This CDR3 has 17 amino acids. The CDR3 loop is CASSLGRLAGNYNEQFF. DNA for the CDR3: TGTGCCAGCAGCCTAGGCAGGCTAGCGGGGAACTACAATGAGCAGTTCTTC.

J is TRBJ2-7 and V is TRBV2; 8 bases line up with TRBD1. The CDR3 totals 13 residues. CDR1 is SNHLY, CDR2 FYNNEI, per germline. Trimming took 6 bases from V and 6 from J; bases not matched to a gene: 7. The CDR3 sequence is CASSADRAVEQYF. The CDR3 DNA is TGTGCCAGCAGCGCGGACAGGGCGGTCGAGCAGTACTTC.

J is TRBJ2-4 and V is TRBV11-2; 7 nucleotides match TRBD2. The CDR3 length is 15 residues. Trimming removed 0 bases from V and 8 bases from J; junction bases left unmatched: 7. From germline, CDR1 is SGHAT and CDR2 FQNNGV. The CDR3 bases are TGTGCCAGCAGCTTAGATCACCGGGGGGTGGACATTCAGTACTTC. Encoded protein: CASSLDHRGVDIQYF.

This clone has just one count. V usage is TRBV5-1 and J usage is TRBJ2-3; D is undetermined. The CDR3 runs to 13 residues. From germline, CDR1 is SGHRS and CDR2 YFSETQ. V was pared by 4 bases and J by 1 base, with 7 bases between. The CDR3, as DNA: TGCGCCAGCAGCCAACCAGGCACAGATACGCAGTATTTT. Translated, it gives CASSQPGTDTQYF.

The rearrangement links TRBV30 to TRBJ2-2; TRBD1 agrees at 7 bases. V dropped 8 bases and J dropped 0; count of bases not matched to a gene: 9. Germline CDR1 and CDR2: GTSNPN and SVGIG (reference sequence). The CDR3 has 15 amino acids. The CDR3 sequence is CAGNGQAANTGELFF. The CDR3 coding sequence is TGTGCCGGAAACGGACAGGCCGCGAACACCGGGGAGCTGTTTTTT.

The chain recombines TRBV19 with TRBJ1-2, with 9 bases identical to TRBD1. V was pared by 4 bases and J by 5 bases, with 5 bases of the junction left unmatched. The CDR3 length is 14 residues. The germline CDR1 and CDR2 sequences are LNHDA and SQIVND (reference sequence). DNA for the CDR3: TGTGCCAGTAGTAAACCGGGACAGGGATATGGCTACACCTTC. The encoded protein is CASSKPGQGYGYTF.

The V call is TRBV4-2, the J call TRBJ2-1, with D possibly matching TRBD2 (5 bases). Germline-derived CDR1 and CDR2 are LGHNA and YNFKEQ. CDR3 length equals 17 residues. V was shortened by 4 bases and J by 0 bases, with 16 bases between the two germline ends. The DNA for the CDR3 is TGTGCCAGCAGCCCCTCCCACGGGGATCTCTCCTACAATGAGCAGTTCTTC. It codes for CASSPSHGDLSYNEQFF.

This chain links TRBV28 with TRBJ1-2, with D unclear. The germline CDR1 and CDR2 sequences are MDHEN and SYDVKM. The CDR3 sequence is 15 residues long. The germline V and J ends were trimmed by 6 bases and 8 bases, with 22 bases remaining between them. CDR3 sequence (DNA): TGTGCCAGCAGGACCACCCCGGGAAGCTCGAGGGGCTACACCTTC. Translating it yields CASRTTPGSSRGYTF.

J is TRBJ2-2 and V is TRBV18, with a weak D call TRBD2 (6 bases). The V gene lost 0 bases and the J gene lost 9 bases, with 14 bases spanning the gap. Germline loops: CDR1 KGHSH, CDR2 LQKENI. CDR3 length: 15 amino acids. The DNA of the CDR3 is TGTGCCAGCTCACCACCGGATCCAGGAGGGAGGGAGCTGTTTTTT. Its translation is CASSPPDPGGRELFF.

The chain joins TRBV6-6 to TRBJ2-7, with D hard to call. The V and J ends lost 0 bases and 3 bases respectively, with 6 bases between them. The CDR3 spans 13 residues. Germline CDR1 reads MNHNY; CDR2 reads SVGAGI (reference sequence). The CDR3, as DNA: TGTGCCAGCAGTTACTCGTACGGCTACGAGCAGTACTTC. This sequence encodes CASSYSYGYEQYF.

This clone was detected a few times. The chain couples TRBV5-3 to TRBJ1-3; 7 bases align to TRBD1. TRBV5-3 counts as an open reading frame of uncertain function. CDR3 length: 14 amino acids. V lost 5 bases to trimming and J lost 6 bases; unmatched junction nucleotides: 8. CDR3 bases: TGTGCCAGAAGGTCTGACAGGGAGAAAAACACCATATATTTT. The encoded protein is CARRSDREKNTIYF.

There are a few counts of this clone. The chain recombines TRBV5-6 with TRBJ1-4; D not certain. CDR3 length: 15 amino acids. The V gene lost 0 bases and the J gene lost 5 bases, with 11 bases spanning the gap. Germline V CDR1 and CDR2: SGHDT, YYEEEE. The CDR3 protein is CASSLAPRSNEKLFF. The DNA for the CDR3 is TGTGCCAGCAGCTTGGCGCCGCGGTCGAATGAAAAACTGTTTTTT.

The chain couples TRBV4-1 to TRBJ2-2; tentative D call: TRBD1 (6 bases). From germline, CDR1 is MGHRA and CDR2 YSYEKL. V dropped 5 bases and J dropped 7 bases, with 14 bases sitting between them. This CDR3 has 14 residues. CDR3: CASSFRGSGGELFF. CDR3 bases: TGCGCCAGCAGCTTCAGGGGCAGTGGCGGGGAGCTGTTTTTT.

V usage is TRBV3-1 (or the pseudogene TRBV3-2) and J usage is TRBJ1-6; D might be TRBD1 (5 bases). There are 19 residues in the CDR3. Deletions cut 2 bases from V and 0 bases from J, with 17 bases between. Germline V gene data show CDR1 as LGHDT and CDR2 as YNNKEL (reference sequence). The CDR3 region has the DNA TGTGCCAGCAGCCAACCCTCCGGGGGTGCTAACTCCTATAATTCACCCCTCCACTTT. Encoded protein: CASSQPSGGANSYNSPLHF.

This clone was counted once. The CDR3 sequence is CASSLARADYGTDTQYF. The CDR3 DNA reads as TGCGCCAGCAGCTTGGCCAGGGCGGACTATGGCACAGATACGCAGTATTTT. The chain links TRBV5-1 to TRBJ2-3; tentatively, D is TRBD2 (6 bases). V gave up 0 bases and J gave up 1 base, with 15 bases separating them. The CDR3 is made up of 17 amino acids. Germline V gene data show CDR1 as SGHRS and CDR2 as YFSETQ.

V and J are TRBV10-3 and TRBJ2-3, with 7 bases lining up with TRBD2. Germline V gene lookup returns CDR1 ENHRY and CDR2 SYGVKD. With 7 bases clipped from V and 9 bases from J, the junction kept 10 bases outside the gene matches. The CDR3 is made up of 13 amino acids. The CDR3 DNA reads TGTGCCATCAACAGCGGGGTCGACCAGACGCAGTATTTT. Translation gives CAINSGVDQTQYF.

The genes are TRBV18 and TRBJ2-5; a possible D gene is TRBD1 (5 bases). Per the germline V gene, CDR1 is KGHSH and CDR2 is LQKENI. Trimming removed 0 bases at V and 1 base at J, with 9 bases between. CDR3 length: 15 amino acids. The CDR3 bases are TGTGCCAGCTCACCACCCACAGGAGTCCAAGAGACCCAGTACTTC. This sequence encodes CASSPPTGVQETQYF.

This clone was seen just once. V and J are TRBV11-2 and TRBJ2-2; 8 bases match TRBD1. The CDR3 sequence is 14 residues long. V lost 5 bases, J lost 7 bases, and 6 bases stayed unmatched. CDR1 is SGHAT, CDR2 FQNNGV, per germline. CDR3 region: CASSAQGGYGELFF. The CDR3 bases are TGTGCCAGCAGCGCACAGGGGGGCTACGGGGAGCTGTTTTTT. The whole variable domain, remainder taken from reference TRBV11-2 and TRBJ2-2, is EAGVAQSPRYKIIEKRQSVAFWCNPISGHATLYWYQQILGQGPKLLIQFQNNGVVDDSQLPKDRFSAERLKGVDSTLKIQPAKLEDSAVYLCASSAQGGYGELFFGEGSRLTVL.

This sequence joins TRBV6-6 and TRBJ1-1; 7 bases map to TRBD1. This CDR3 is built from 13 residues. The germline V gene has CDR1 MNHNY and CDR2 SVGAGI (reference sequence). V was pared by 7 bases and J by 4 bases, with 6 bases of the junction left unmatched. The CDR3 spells CASKTQGFTEAFF. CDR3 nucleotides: TGTGCCAGCAAAACACAGGGGTTCACTGAAGCTTTCTTT.

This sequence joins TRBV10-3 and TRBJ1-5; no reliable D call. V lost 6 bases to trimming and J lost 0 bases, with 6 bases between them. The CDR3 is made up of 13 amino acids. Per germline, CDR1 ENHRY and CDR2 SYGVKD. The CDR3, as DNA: TGTGCCATCAGCCAGGATAGCAATCAGCCCCAGCATTTT. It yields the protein CAISQDSNQPQHF.

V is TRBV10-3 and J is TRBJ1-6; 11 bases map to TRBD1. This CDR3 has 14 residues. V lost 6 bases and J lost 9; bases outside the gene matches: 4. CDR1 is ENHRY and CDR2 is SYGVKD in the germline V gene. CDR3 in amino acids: CAIRGQGARSPLHF. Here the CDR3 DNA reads TGTGCCATCAGAGGACAGGGGGCACGTTCACCCCTCCACTTT.